This T cell receptor (beta chain) is drawn from a study of blood T cell repertoires in COVID-19. Across the study: Specimens from acute and convalescent COVID-19 originated in the United States, Italy and Spain. The cDNA or gDNA used as material had been derived from T cells, B-cell-depleted T cells, or PBMCs.

Methods used by the authors: Estimates of nucleated cell counts were drawn from the amplification of reference gene primers. TCRdb's copy holds only in-frame clones and misses some; the assay was immunoSEQ multiplex PCR. V, J and clone size are taken as reported in that table, and D and trimming were inferred from the DNA itself. This table has roughly 93,000 clones, 75% to 90% appearing once. Germline V gene data show CDR1 as SGHTA and CDR2 as FQGNSA. The CDR3 loop spans 15 amino acids. V lost 5 bases to trimming and J lost 6 bases, with 17 bases between them. The sequencing sample was made of peripheral blood. This TCR came from a human donor in a cohort sampled during active COVID-19. The V gene is TRBV7-2, the J gene TRBJ1-5; no clear D. The CDR3 DNA reads as TGTGCCAGCAGCGTTTGGACCGCGGGCCCTCAGCCCCAGCATTTT. Translating gives CASSVWTAGPQPQHF. Filled out from reference TRBV7-2 and TRBJ1-5, the complete variable domain reads GAGVSQSPSNKVTEKGKDVELRCDPISGHTALYWYRQSLGQGLEFLIYFQGNSAPDKSGLPSDRFSAERTGGSVSTLTIQRTQQEDSAVYLCASSVWTAGPQPQHFGDGTRLSIL.